Listed below are T cell receptor beta chains from one sample, sequenced in a study of T cell repertoires in ileal Crohn's disease. Using immunoSEQ multiplex PCR, the repertoire was profiled, and TCRdb retains in-frame clones only, with some absent. This table holds 7,300 or so clones, around 70% found once. Input material: ileal tissue. The receptors were sampled from an adult with Crohn's disease. Each CDR3 is given without its conserved first and last residue. Fields, in order: J gene, V gene, CDR3 protein.

>TRBJ1-6|TRBV25-1
ASSEFGTQGYNSPLH
>TRBJ1-6|TRBV10-1
ASRPGQGGSPLH
>TRBJ2-7|TRBV30
AWKQGSYEQY
>TRBJ1-1|TRBV30
AWSAQGNTEAF
>TRBJ1-5|TRBV6-5
ASSRTGTSNQPQH
>TRBJ2-3|TRBV14
ASSERTSSGGAADTQY
>TRBJ1-1|TRBV4-3
ASSLSLQGSTEAF
>TRBJ1-6|TRBV4-1
ASSPQGTSPLH
>TRBJ2-5|TRBV6-1
ASGGLGQETQY
>TRBJ2-7|TRBV7-2
ASSSLQGYEQY
>TRBJ2-1|TRBV7-2
ASSLNIIGGYNEQF
>TRBJ2-7|TRBV6-5
ASSSTGNYEQY
>TRBJ2-1|TRBV9
ASSSPGLASNEQF
>TRBJ2-3|TRBV5-1
ASSFGAGTTDTQY
>TRBJ1-1|TRBV10-2
ASSDRGVTEAF
>TRBJ1-3|TRBV27
ASSLGTGFGDTIY
>TRBJ1-5|TRBV7-2
ASSLGGRQPQH
>TRBJ1-1|TRBV27
ASRVIQENTEAF
>TRBJ1-2|TRBV7-9
ASSLEEGLRDGYT
>TRBJ1-2|TRBV19
ATTDRANYGYT
>TRBJ2-7|TRBV5-1
ASSLSTPRLTFSYEQY
>TRBJ1-2|TRBV7-2
ASSSKGQTGHGYT
>TRBJ2-2|TRBV6-6
ASSSNTGELF
>TRBJ2-5|TRBV5-1
ASSLVGRAETQY
>TRBJ2-6|TRBV4-2
ASSVKSQGDGANVLT
>TRBJ2-1|TRBV7-2
ASSLVSEQF
>TRBJ2-2|TRBV18
ASSRQDTTGELF
>TRBJ2-2|TRBV11-3
ASRRYGGAGELF
>TRBJ1-1|TRBV7-3
ASSPQGGQRAF
>TRBJ2-7|TRBV30
ASEKLAGGPYEQY
>TRBJ2-3|TRBV30
AWRGTDTDTQY
>TRBJ2-3|TRBV7-3
ASSLGDDTDTQY
>TRBJ1-5|TRBV7-8
ASSSAGGLSNQPQH
>TRBJ2-3|TRBV5-7
ASSLGARGADTQY
>TRBJ1-1|TRBV5-5
ASSSRTWDRVMNTEAF
>TRBJ2-5|TRBV11-2
ASSPGYRETQY
>TRBJ1-6|TRBV23-1
ASSQTANPSSYNSPLH
>TRBJ1-2|TRBV2
ASSEQGTANGYT
>TRBJ1-1|TRBV19
ASSPRVDFEAF
>TRBJ1-2|TRBV2
AIGQLYGYT
>TRBJ1-2|TRBV19
ASSIEGTPDGYT
>TRBJ1-1|TRBV28
ASTPPNRVGTEAF
>TRBJ1-3|TRBV5-1
ASSTASSGNTIY
>TRBJ2-2|TRBV2
ASTLAGANTGELF
>TRBJ2-3|TRBV6-5
ASRETGGETDTQY